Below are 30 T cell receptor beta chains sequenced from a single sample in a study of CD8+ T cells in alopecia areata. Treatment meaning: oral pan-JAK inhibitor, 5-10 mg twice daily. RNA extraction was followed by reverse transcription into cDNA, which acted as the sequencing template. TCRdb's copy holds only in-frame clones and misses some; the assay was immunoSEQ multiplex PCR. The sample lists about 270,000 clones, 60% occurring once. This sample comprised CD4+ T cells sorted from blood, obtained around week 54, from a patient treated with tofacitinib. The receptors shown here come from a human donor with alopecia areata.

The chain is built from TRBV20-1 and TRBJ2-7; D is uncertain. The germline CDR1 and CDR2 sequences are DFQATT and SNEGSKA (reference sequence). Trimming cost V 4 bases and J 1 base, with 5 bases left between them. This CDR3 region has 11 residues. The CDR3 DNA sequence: TGCAGTGCTACCCCGTCCTACGAGCAGTACTTC. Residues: CSATPSYEQYF.

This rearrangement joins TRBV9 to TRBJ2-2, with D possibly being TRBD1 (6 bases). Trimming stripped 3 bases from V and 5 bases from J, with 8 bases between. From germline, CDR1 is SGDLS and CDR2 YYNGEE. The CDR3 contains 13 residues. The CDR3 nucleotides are TGTGCCAGCAGCGGAACAGGGACCGGGGAGCTGTTTTTT. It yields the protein CASSGTGTGELFF.

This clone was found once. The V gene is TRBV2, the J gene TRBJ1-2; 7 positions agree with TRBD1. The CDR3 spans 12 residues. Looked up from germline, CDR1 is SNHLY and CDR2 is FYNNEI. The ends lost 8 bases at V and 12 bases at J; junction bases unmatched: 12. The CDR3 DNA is TGTGCCAGCGGTCCGGGACAGTATGTCCACACCTTC. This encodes CASGPGQYVHTF.

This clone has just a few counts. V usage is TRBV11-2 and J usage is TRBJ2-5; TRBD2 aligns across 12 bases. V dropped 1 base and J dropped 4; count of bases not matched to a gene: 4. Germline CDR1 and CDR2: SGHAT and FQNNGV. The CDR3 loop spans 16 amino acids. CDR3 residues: CASSLGLAGGSETQYF. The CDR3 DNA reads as TGTGCCAGCAGCTTAGGGCTAGCGGGGGGGTCAGAGACCCAGTACTTC.

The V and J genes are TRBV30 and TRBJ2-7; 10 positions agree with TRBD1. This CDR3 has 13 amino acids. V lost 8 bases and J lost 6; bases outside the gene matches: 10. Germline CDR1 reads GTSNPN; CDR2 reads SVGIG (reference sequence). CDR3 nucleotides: TGTGCCCGTAGTGGGACAGGGGCAGGCGAGCAGTACTTC. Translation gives CARSGTGAGEQYF.

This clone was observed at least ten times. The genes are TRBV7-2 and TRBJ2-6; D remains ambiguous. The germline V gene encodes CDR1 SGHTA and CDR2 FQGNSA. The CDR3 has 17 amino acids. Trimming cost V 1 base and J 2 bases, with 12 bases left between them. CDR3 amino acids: CASSLVGPRTGANVLTF. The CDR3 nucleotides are TGTGCCAGCAGCTTAGTCGGCCCTCGGACTGGGGCCAACGTCCTGACTTTC. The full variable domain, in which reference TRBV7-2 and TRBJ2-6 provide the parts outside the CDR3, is GAGVSQSPSNKVTEKGKDVELRCDPISGHTALYWYRQSLGQGLEFLIYFQGNSAPDKSGLPSDRFSAERTGGSVSTLTIQRTQQEDSAVYLCASSLVGPRTGANVLTFGAGSRLTVL.

CDR3 nucleotide sequence: TGCGCCAGCAGCTTGGAGAGGGGGTCACGACAGTACTTC. Protein sequence: CASSLERGSRQYF. The chain employs TRBV5-1 and TRBJ2-7; TRBD1 is a possible D gene (6 bases). CDR3 length: 13 residues. The germline V gene encodes CDR1 SGHRS and CDR2 YFSETQ. Between the trimmed V and J ends, which lost 0 bases and 10 bases, there was a span of 14 bases.

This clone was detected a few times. In DNA, the CDR3 is TGTGCCAGCAGCTTCACAGAGAGCAATCAGCCCCAGCATTTT. Translation gives CASSFTESNQPQHF. The chain employs TRBV7-9 and TRBJ1-5; D not resolved. This CDR3 region has 14 residues. Germline CDR1 SEHNR, CDR2 FQNEAQ (reference sequence). Trimming cost V 3 bases and J 1 base, with 7 bases left between them.

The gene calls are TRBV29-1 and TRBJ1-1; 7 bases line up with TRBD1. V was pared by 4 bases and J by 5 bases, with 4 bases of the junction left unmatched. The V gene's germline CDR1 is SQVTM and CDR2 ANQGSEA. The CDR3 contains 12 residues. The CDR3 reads CSVAGGKTEAFF. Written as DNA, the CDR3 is TGCAGCGTTGCAGGGGGGAAAACTGAAGCTTTCTTT.

The CDR3 region is CASSLAGATNEQFF. The CDR3, as DNA: TGTGCCAGCAGTCTAGCGGGTGCTACGAATGAGCAGTTCTTC. The chain is built from TRBV7-9 and TRBJ2-1; 8 bases agree with TRBD2. V shed 6 bases and J 7 bases; nucleotides not matched to a gene: 8. Germline values: CDR1 SEHNR, CDR2 FQNEAQ (reference sequence). The CDR3 is made up of 14 amino acids.

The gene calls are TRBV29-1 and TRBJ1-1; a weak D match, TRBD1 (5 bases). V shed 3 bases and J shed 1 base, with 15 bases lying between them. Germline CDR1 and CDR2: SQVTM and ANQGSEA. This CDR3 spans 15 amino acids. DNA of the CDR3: TGCAGCGTTGACCCCAAGTGGGGGTCGAACACTGAAGCTTTCTTT. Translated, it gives CSVDPKWGSNTEAFF.

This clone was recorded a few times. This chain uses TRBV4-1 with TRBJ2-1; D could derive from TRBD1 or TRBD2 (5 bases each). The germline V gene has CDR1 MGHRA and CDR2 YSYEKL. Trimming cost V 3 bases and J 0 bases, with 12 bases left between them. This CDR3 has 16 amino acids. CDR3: CASSHPAGSSYNEQFF. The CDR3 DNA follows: TGCGCCAGCAGCCACCCCGCAGGGAGCTCCTACAATGAGCAGTTCTTC.

Written as DNA, the CDR3 is TGCAGCGTTGTCAGGGGTCGGGTAGAGACCCAGTACTTC. Translated, it gives CSVVRGRVETQYF. The chain is built from TRBV29-1 and TRBJ2-5; D might be TRBD1 (6 bases). This CDR3 is 13 amino acids long. The germline V and J ends were trimmed by 4 bases and 4 bases, with 13 bases remaining between them. Germline V lookup: CDR1 SQVTM, CDR2 ANQGSEA.

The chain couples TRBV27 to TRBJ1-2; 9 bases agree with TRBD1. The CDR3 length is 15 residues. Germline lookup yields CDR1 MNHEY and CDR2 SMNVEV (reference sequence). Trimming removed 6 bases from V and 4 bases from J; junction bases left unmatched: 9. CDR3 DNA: TGTGCCAGCAGGCGCCCGGGACAGGGCTCCTATGGCTACACCTTC. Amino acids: CASRRPGQGSYGYTF.

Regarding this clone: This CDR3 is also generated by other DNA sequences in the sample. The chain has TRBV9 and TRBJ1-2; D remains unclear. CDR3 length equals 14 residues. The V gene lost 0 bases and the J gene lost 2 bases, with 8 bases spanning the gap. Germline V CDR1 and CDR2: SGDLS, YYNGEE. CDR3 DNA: TGTGCCAGCAGCGTAGAGGGCACAAACTATGGCTACACCTTC. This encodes CASSVEGTNYGYTF. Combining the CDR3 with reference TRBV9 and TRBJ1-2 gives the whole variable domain DSGVTQTPKHLITATGQRVTLRCSPRSGDLSVYWYQQSLDQGLQFLIQYYNGEERAKGNILERFSAQQFPDLHSELNLSSLELGDSALYFCASSVEGTNYGYTFGSGTRLTVV.

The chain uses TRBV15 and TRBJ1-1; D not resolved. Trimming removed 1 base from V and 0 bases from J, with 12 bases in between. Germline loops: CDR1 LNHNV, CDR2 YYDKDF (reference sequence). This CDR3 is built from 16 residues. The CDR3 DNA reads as TGTGCCACCAGCAGAGCTCGACCGCGTCTGAACACTGAAGCTTTCTTT. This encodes CATSRARPRLNTEAFF.

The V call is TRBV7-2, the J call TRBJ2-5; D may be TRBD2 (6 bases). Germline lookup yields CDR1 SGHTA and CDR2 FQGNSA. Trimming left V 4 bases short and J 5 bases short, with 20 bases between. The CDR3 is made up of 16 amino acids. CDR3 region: CASSSKSRLVRETQYF. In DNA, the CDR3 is TGTGCCAGCAGCTCCAAGAGCAGACTAGTGAGGGAGACCCAGTACTTC.

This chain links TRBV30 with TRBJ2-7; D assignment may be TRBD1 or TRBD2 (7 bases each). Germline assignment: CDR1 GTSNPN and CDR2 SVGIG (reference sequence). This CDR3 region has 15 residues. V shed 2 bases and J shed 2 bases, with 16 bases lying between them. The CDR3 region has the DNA TGTGCCTGGAGTATTGGGCCAGGGGGGGCCTACGAGCAGTACTTC. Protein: CAWSIGPGGAYEQYF.

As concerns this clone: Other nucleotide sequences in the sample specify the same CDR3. The CDR3 coding sequence is TGTGCCAGCAGCTTGGCAGGCACAGATACGCAGTATTTT. This encodes CASSLAGTDTQYF. This chain uses TRBV5-6 with TRBJ2-3; D ambiguous. Germline V CDR1 and CDR2: SGHDT, YYEEEE. The CDR3 is made up of 13 amino acids. V lost 0 bases to trimming and J lost 1 base, with 3 bases between them.

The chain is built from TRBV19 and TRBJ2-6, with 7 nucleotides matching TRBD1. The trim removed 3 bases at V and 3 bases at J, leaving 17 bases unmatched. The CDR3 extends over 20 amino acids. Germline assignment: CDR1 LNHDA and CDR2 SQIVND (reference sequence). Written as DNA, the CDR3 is TGTGCCAGTAGTATGTATCGTCTGGACAGGAGTTCGAGTGGGGCCAACGTCCTGACTTTC. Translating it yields CASSMYRLDRSSSGANVLTF.

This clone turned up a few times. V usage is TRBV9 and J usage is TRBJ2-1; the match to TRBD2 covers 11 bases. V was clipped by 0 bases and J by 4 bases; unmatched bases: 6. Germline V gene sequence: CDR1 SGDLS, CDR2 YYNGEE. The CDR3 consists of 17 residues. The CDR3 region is CASSVDPSGGLYNEQFF. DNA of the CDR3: TGTGCCAGCAGCGTAGATCCTAGCGGGGGGCTTTACAATGAGCAGTTCTTC. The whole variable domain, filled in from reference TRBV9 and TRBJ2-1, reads DSGVTQTPKHLITATGQRVTLRCSPRSGDLSVYWYQQSLDQGLQFLIQYYNGEERAKGNILERFSAQQFPDLHSELNLSSLELGDSALYFCASSVDPSGGLYNEQFFGPGTRLTVL.

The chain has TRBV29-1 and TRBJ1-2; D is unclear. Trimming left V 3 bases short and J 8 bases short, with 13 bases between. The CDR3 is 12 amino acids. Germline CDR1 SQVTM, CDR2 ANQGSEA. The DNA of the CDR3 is TGCAGCGTTGATTCTGGGAGAGGGGGCTACACCTTC. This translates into CSVDSGRGGYTF.

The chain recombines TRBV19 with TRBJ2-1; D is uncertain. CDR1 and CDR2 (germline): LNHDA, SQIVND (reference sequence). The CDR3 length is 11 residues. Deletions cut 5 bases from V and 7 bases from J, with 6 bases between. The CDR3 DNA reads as TGTGCCAGTAGTGCCCTTAATGAGCAGTTCTTC. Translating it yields CASSALNEQFF.

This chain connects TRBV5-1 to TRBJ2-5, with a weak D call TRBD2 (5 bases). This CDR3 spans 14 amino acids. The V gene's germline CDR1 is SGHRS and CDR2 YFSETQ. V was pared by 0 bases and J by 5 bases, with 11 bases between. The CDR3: CASSLEYGEETQYF. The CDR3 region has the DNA TGCGCCAGCAGCTTGGAATACGGGGAGGAGACCCAGTACTTC.

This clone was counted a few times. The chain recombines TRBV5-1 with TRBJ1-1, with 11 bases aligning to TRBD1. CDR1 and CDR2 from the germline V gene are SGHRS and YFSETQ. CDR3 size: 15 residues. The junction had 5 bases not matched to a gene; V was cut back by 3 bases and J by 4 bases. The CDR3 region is CASSSRTGGGTEAFF. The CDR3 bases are TGCGCCAGCAGCTCACGGACAGGGGGCGGCACTGAAGCTTTCTTT.

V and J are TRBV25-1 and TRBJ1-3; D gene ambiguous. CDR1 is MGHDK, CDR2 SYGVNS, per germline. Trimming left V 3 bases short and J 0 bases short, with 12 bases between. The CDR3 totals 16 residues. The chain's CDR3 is CASSDPRVTSGNTIYF. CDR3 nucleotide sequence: TGTGCCAGCAGTGATCCCCGCGTGACCTCTGGAAACACCATATATTTT.

CDR3 residues: CAWRGPQGSYGYTF. The CDR3, as DNA: TGTGCCTGGAGGGGGCCTCAAGGGAGCTATGGCTACACCTTC. The J gene is TRBJ1-2, the V gene TRBV30; TRBD1 is a possible D gene (5 bases). Germline-derived CDR1 and CDR2 are GTSNPN and SVGIG (reference sequence). This CDR3 contains 14 residues. The V gene lost 3 bases and the J gene lost 4 bases, with 15 bases spanning the gap.

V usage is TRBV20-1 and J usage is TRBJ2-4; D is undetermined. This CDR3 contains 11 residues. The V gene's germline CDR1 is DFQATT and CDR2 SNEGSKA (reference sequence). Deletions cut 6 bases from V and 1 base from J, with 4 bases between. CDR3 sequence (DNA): TGCAGTGCCGGGGCCAAAAACATTCAGTACTTC. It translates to CSAGAKNIQYF.

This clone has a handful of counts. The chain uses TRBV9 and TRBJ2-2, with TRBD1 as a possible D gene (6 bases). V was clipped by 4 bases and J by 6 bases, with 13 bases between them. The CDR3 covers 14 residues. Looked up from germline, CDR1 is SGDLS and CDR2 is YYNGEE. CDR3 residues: CASSSDRKAGELFF. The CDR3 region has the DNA TGTGCCAGCAGCTCTGACAGGAAGGCCGGGGAGCTGTTTTTT.

As DNA, the CDR3 is TGTGCCTGCCAGTCCGCGGACAGGGCGTTTCTCGGAAACACCATATATTTT. Its translation is CACQSADRAFLGNTIYF. This chain links TRBV30 with TRBJ1-3; 8 nucleotides match TRBD1. Germline CDR1 is GTSNPN and CDR2 is SVGIG (reference sequence). V was clipped by 6 bases and J by 4 bases; unmatched bases: 17. This CDR3 region has 17 residues.